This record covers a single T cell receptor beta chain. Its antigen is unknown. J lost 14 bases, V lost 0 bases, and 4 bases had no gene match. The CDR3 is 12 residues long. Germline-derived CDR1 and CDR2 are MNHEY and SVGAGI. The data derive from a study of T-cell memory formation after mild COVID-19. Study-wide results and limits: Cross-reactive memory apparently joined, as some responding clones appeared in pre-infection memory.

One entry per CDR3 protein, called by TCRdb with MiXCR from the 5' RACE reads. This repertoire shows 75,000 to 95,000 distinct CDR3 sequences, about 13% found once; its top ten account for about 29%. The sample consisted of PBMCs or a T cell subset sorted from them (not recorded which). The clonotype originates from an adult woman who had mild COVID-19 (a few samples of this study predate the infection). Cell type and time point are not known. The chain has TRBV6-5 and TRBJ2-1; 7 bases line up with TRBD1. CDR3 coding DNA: TGTGCCAGCAGTTACTCGGGTACAGGGGAGTTCTTC. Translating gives CASSYSGTGEFF.